This TCR beta chain was profiled in a study of identical twins. The CDR3 runs to 14 residues. Germline CDR1 reads LGHDT; CDR2 reads YNNKEL (reference sequence). Between the trimmed V and J ends, which lost 4 bases and 3 bases, there was a span of 12 bases. MiXCR, run by TCRdb on the 5' RACE reads, gives a single entry per CDR3 protein. The table has roughly 630,000 distinct CDR3 sequences, 7.1% seen once. This clonotype appeared a few times. This sample was shared with a second study, whose subject was yellow fever vaccine responses in identical twins.

The source is a woman between 18 and 29 years old in good health. The rearrangement uses TRBV3-1 and TRBJ1-1; D unclear. Sequenced: PBMCs. The CDR3 DNA is TGTGCCAGCAGCCGTCAGGCGGAGTACACTGAAGCTTTCTTT. Amino acids: CASSRQAEYTEAFF. Variable domain in full (rest from reference TRBV3-1 and TRBJ1-1): DTAVSQTPKYLVTQMGNDKSIKCEQNLGHDTMYWYKQDSKKFLKIMFSYNNKELIINETVPNRFSPKSPDKAHLNLHINSLELGDSAVYFCASSRQAEYTEAFFGQGTRLTVV.